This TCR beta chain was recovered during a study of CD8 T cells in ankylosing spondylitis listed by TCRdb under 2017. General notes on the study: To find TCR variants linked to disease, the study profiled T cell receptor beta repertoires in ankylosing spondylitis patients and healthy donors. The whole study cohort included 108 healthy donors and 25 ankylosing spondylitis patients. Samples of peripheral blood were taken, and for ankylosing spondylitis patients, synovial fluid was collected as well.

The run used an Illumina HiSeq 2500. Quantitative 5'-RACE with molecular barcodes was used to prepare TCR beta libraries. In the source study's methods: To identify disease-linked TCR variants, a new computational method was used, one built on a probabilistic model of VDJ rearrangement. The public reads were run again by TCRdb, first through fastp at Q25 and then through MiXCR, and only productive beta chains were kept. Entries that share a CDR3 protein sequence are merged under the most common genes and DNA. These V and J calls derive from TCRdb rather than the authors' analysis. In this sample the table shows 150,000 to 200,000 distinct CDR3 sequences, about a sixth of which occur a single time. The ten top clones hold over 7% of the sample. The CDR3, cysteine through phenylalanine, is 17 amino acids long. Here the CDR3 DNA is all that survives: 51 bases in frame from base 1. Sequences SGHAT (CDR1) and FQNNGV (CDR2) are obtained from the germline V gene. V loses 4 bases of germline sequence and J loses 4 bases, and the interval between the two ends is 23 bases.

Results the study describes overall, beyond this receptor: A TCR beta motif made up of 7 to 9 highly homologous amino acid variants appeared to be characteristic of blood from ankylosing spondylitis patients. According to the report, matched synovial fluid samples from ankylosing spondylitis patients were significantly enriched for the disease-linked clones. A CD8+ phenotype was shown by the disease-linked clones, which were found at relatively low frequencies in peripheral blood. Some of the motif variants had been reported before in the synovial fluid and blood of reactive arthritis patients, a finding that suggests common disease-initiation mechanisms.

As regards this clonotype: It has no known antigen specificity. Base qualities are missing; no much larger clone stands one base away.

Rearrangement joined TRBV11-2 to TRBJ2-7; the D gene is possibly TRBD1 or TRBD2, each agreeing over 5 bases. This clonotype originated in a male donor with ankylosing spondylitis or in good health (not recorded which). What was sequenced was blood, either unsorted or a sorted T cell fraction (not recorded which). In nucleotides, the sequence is TGTGCCAGCAGCTCAAGGTCGGTGTCAGGGACGACTTACGAGCAGTACTTC. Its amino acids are CASSSRSVSGTTYEQYF.